The clone carrying this T cell receptor (beta chain) came up a few times. No antigen is known for it. These data are taken from a study of identical twins. Study findings and constraints: An excess of low generation probability was shown by twin-shared out-of-frame alpha sequences. Researchers reported weaker excess twin sharing in beta out-of-frame sequences.

TCRdb re-called the 5' RACE reads through MiXCR, storing one row per CDR3 protein. Counted here are about 220,000 distinct CDR3 sequences, about 7.5% occurring once; the ten biggest clones make up around 2.1%. This same sample was also taken into another study, of yellow fever vaccine responses in identical twins.

This clonotype was sampled from a woman aged 18-35 years in good health. Sequencing was carried out using memory (CD45RO+) T cells sorted from blood.

The CDR3 DNA is TGTGCCAGCAGTTGGTACAGGGGGGGCAATGAGCAGTTCTTC. Its translation: CASSWYRGGNEQFF. This sequence joins TRBV12-3 or TRBV12-4 and TRBJ2-1; a possible D gene is TRBD1 (8 bases). The V end was cut by 4 bases, the J end by 6 bases, with 13 bases between. The CDR3 extends over 14 amino acids.